Each of the 21 T cell receptor beta chains below was sequenced from the same sample in a study of T cell responses to AZD1222 COVID-19 vaccine. Only in-frame clones appear in the TCRdb table, and some are missing; sequencing was by immunoSEQ multiplex PCR. The sample includes approximately 120,000 clones, about 87% of them seen just once. The sample was peripheral blood, taken on day 0 of AZD1222 vaccination. The receptors stem from an adult in good health.

This rearrangement joins TRBV11-3 to TRBJ2-1, with TRBD1 matching 10 bases. CDR1 is SGHNT and CDR2 is YENEEA in the germline V gene. This CDR3 is built from 16 residues. Trimming removed 5 bases from V and 1 base from J; junction bases left unmatched: 5. The CDR3 is CASSPRDRGSYNEQFF. DNA of the CDR3: TGTGCCAGCAGCCCGCGGGACAGGGGTTCCTACAATGAGCAGTTCTTC.

The V and J genes are TRBV19 and TRBJ1-1; 9 bases fit TRBD1. The V gene's germline CDR1 is LNHDA and CDR2 SQIVND (reference sequence). The CDR3 runs to 15 residues. The junction had 6 bases not matched to a gene; V was cut back by 5 bases and J by 2 bases. CDR3 amino acids: CASSPRTGVNTEAFF. In DNA form, the CDR3 reads TGTGCCAGTAGTCCCAGGACAGGGGTAAACACTGAAGCTTTCTTT.

The gene calls are TRBV19 and TRBJ1-6; D call uncertain. V shed 3 bases and J shed 7 bases, with 16 bases lying between them. There are 16 residues in the CDR3. The germline V gene has CDR1 LNHDA and CDR2 SQIVND (reference sequence). The DNA for the CDR3 is TGTGCCAGTAGTATCTCACCCCGGGCAGTAAATTCACCCCTCCACTTT. Translating gives CASSISPRAVNSPLHF.

This clone showed up just once. The rearrangement joins TRBV28 to TRBJ2-1, with 7 bases fitting TRBD2. The CDR3 totals 16 residues. J lost 8 bases, V lost 5 bases, and 15 bases had no gene match. CDR1 MDHEN and CDR2 SYDVKM come from the germline V gene. CDR3 in amino acids: CASSPRGAGRGDEQFF. In DNA form, the CDR3 reads TGTGCCAGCAGTCCCCGGGGAGCGGGGCGTGGGGATGAGCAGTTCTTC.

The chain joins TRBV27 to TRBJ2-7; D call uncertain. The CDR3 length is 15 residues. Trimming removed 5 bases from V and 2 bases from J, with 16 bases in between. CDR1 MNHEY and CDR2 SMNVEV come from the germline V gene (reference sequence). DNA for the CDR3: TGTGCCAGCAGTCTAAAGGGCCCCGAACCCTACGAGCAGTACTTC. It encodes CASSLKGPEPYEQYF.

The V gene is TRBV6-5, the J gene TRBJ1-2; TRBD1 agrees at 12 bases. Germline values: CDR1 MNHEY, CDR2 SVGAGI. The CDR3 is made up of 14 amino acids. The trim removed 6 bases at V and 4 bases at J, leaving 3 bases unmatched. CDR3 protein: CASRGTGGTYGYTF. The CDR3, as DNA: TGTGCCAGCAGGGGGACAGGGGGCACCTATGGCTACACCTTC.

The rearrangement joins TRBV5-5 to TRBJ1-1; unclear D gene. Trimming pared 7 bases from V and 5 bases from J, leaving 15 bases between. Germline CDR1 SGHKS, CDR2 YYEKEE (reference sequence). The CDR3 consists of 13 residues. The CDR3 here is CASCRTPATEAFF. The CDR3 DNA follows: TGTGCCAGCTGCCGGACCCCTGCGACTGAAGCTTTCTTT.

J is TRBJ1-5 and V is TRBV18; D remains ambiguous. Germline V CDR1 and CDR2: KGHSH, LQKENI. The V and J ends lost 2 bases and 3 bases respectively, with 5 bases between them. The CDR3 extends over 13 amino acids. The CDR3 DNA is TGTGCCAGCTCACCAGGACCCAATCAGCCCCAGCATTTT. Amino acids: CASSPGPNQPQHF.

This clone was observed a handful of times. The J gene is TRBJ2-1, the V gene TRBV5-4, with TRBD1 as a possible D gene (5 bases). Trimming removed 4 bases at V and 2 bases at J, with 13 bases between. This CDR3 is built from 15 residues. The germline V gene encodes CDR1 SGHNT and CDR2 YYREEE (reference sequence). CDR3 sequence reads: CASSLRQSPYNEQFF. The CDR3 region has the DNA TGTGCCAGCAGCCTCAGACAGTCGCCCTACAATGAGCAGTTCTTC.

The rearrangement links TRBV6-5 to TRBJ1-2, with unresolved D. The V end lost 6 bases, the J end lost 0 bases, and 14 bases lay between the germline ends. The germline CDR1 and CDR2 sequences are MNHEY and SVGAGI. The CDR3 is 15 amino acids. The CDR3 nucleotides read TGTGCCAGCAGGAGAACAGCCCTAGCTAACTATGGCTACACCTTC. This translates into CASRRTALANYGYTF.

J is TRBJ1-3 and V is TRBV7-3; 7 nucleotides line up with TRBD1. Germline assignment: CDR1 SGHTA and CDR2 FQGTGA. Trimming at V came to 8 bases and at J to 1 base, leaving 2 bases not matched to a gene. This CDR3 contains 13 residues. The DNA for the CDR3 is TGTGCCAGCCGGGACAGTTCTGGAAACACCATATATTTT. It is translated as CASRDSSGNTIYF.

This sequence joins TRBV7-9 and TRBJ2-2; TRBD2 agrees at 10 bases. The V gene's germline CDR1 is SEHNR and CDR2 FQNEAQ (reference sequence). The trim removed 6 bases at V and 7 bases at J, leaving 11 bases unmatched. The CDR3 has 16 amino acids. The CDR3, as DNA: TGTGCCAGCAGGCCGCTAGCGGGAGTAAATCACGGGGAGCTGTTTTTT. Translating gives CASRPLAGVNHGELFF.

This clone was seen only once. This chain links TRBV5-1 with TRBJ2-3; D is possibly TRBD2 (6 bases). The germline gives CDR1 SGHRS, CDR2 YFSETQ. CDR3 size: 16 residues. Trimming cost V 2 bases and J 2 bases, with 15 bases left between them. The DNA for the CDR3 is TGCGCCAGCAGCTTCGGTGGGGGGACCTACACAGATACGCAGTATTTT. Protein: CASSFGGGTYTDTQYF.

The chain has TRBV20-1 and TRBJ2-6; 10 bases are shared with TRBD2. This CDR3 comprises 18 residues. Trimming took 3 bases from V and 0 from J; bases not matched to a gene: 8. Germline CDR1 reads DFQATT; CDR2 reads SNEGSKA (reference sequence). The CDR3 is CSASRPSGGTSGANVLTF. CDR3 DNA: TGCAGTGCTAGTCGCCCTAGCGGGGGCACCTCTGGGGCCAACGTCCTGACTTTC.

The chain has TRBV4-3 and TRBJ2-1; 8 bases match TRBD2. This CDR3 comprises 16 residues. With 1 base clipped from V and 3 bases from J, the junction kept 5 bases outside the gene matches. The V gene's germline CDR1 is LGHNA and CDR2 YSLEER. The CDR3 DNA is TGCGCCAGCAGCCAAGGGAGCGGGGGAGACTACAATGAGCAGTTCTTC. Its translation is CASSQGSGGDYNEQFF.

V gene TRBV27 combines with J gene TRBJ1-1, with unresolved D. The germline V gene has CDR1 MNHEY and CDR2 SMNVEV (reference sequence). Trimming took off 5 bases at V and 4 bases at J, with 8 bases between the two ends. The length of the CDR3 is 12 residues. The DNA for the CDR3 is TGTGCCAGCAGTGAGGGAGGCACTGAAGCTTTCTTT. This translates into CASSEGGTEAFF.

The J gene is TRBJ2-7, the V gene TRBV3-1 (or the pseudogene TRBV3-2); 11 bases map to TRBD2. The V segment lost 2 bases and the J segment 3 bases; nucleotides outside the gene matches: 0. Germline-derived CDR1 and CDR2 are LGHDT and YNNKEL (reference sequence). The CDR3 runs 14 residues. The CDR3 sequence: CASSQTSGSYEQYF. In DNA, the CDR3 is TGTGCCAGCAGCCAAACTAGCGGGAGCTACGAGCAGTACTTC.

The V call is TRBV7-9, the J call TRBJ2-2; TRBD1 matches 9 bases. V gave up 10 bases and J gave up 5 bases; unmatched junction bases: 8. The CDR3 contains 14 residues. Germline V gene data show CDR1 as SEHNR and CDR2 as FQNEAQ (reference sequence). For the CDR3, the DNA is TGTGCCAACGAGAGGACAGGGGAGACCGGGGAGCTGTTTTTT. Amino acids: CANERTGETGELFF. The whole variable domain, remainder taken from reference TRBV7-9 and TRBJ2-2, is DTGVSQNPRHKITKRGQNVTFRCDPISEHNRLYWYRQTLGQGPEFLTYFQNEAQLEKSRLLSDRFSAERPKGSFSTLEIQRTEQGDSAMYLCANERTGETGELFFGEGSRLTVL.

The chain carries TRBV5-4 and TRBJ1-4; D gene ambiguous. Germline-derived CDR1 and CDR2 are SGHNT and YYREEE (reference sequence). Trimming took 4 bases from V and 7 from J, leaving 14 bases between them. The CDR3 is 14 residues long. This CDR3 reads CASSVKLGSEKLFF. The DNA for the CDR3 is TGTGCCAGCAGCGTGAAACTAGGGAGTGAAAAACTGTTTTTT. The full variable domain, rest sourced from reference TRBV5-4 and TRBJ1-4, is ETGVTQSPTHLIKTRGQQVTLRCSSQSGHNTVSWYQQALGQGPQFIFQYYREEENGRGNFPPRFSGLQFPNYSSELNVNALELDDSALYLCASSVKLGSEKLFFGSGTQLSVL.

V is TRBV25-1 and J is TRBJ1-1; D is possibly TRBD1 (6 bases). CDR3 length: 18 amino acids. Trimming cost V 2 bases and J 6 bases, with 25 bases left between them. CDR1 is MGHDK and CDR2 is SYGVNS in the germline V gene. CDR3 coding DNA: TGTGCCAGCAGTGAACTGGCAGGGGAACACCCCTCCCGAGCTGAAGCTTTCTTT. Translated: CASSELAGEHPSRAEAFF.

The chain couples TRBV18 to TRBJ2-5; perhaps TRBD1 as D (6 bases). This CDR3 comprises 16 residues. Trimming cost V 3 bases and J 2 bases, with 16 bases left between them. Germline loops: CDR1 KGHSH, CDR2 LQKENI. CDR3 nucleotide sequence: TGTGCCAGCTCACCCTTCCCAGGGGTTGGGCAAGAGACCCAGTACTTC. Translated: CASSPFPGVGQETQYF.